This T cell receptor (beta chain) was profiled in a study of memory CD4+ T cells and cytomegalovirus serostatus. The sort gate was single viable CD3+CD4+CD8-CD45RO+ cells for memory CD4+ T cells. Data came from immunoSEQ multiplex PCR; TCRdb stores just in-frame clones and leaves some out. The profile covers about 92,000 clones, with about four fifths appearing a single time and about 3.6% taken by the ten largest. Germline trimming cut 5 bases from V and 8 bases from J; bases unmatched to any gene: 3. CDR3 length equals 13 residues. Germline V CDR1 and CDR2: SQVTM, ANQGSEA. J is TRBJ1-6 and V is TRBV29-1, with 10 bases fitting TRBD1. The receptor comes from an adult in good health and CMV-seropositive. Sequences were obtained from memory CD4+ T cells from blood. CDR3 bases: TGCAGCGTTTCGACAGGGGGCGATTCACCCCTCCACTTT. Its protein product is CSVSTGGDSPLHF.